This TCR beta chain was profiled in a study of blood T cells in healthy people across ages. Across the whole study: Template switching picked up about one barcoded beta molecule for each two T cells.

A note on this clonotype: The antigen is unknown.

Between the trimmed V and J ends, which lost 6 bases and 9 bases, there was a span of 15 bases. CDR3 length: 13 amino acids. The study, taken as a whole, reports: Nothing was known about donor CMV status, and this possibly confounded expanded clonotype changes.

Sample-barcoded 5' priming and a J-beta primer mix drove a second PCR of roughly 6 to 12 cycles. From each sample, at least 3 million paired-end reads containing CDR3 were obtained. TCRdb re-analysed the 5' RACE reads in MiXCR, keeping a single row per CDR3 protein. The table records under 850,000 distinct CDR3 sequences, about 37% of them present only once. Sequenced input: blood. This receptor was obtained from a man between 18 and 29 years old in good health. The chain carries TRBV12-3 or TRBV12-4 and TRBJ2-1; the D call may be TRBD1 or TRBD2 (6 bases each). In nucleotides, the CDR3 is TGTGCCAGCAGGGAGGGGGAGGTTGGTGAGCAGTTCTTC. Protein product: CASREGEVGEQFF.